This TCR beta chain is from a study of blood T cell repertoires in COVID-19. The wider study: COVID-19 samples, acute and convalescent, were from the United States, Italy and Spain. T cells, B-cell-depleted T cells, or PBMCs provided the cDNA or gDNA that served as material.

Source study methods: Reference gene primers were amplified, and this amplification served to estimate nucleated cell counts. Sequenced by immunoSEQ multiplex PCR; TCRdb stores in-frame clones only, minus some. The V and J calls and clone size were taken over from that table, and D and trimming were inferred from the DNA. The data show under 200,000 clones, roughly 80% seen once. Losses at the gene ends were 4 bases for V and 0 bases for J; bases not matched to a gene: 10. The CDR3 consists of 19 residues. Looked up from germline, CDR1 is LNHDA and CDR2 is SQIVND (reference sequence). The V gene is TRBV19, the J gene TRBJ2-1, with 12 bases lining up with TRBD2. The sample consisted of peripheral blood. The sequence derives from a human donor with acute or convalescent COVID-19. The donor label of this sample is uncertain. This chain's CDR3 is CASSKKASGGASSYNEQFF. In DNA form, the CDR3 reads TGTGCCAGTAGTAAGAAGGCTAGCGGGGGGGCAAGCTCCTACAATGAGCAGTTCTTC.